The subject of this entry is one T cell receptor beta chain. The antigen is unknown. The CDR3 runs to 15 residues. The germline V gene encodes CDR1 LNHDA and CDR2 SQIVND (reference sequence). V shed 2 bases and J shed 0 bases, with 5 bases lying between them. This entry comes from a study of vaccination effects on CD4 cells after COVID-19. Antigen-specific CD4+ T cells were expanded with viral peptide pools in the ViraFEST assay before sequencing. Scientists isolated CD4+ T cells after an approximately ten-day culture period ended. The study found no prior SARS-CoV-2 infection in the vaccine recipients, who tested negative for nucleocapsid antibodies. Both day 3 and day 7 saw half the medium replaced with IL-2 medium. The table came from immunoSEQ multiplex PCR; TCRdb's copy has only in-frame clones and leaves some out. The sample comprises 15,000 or so clones, approximately 82% of which are singletons, and roughly 26% rests with the top ten.

Findings and limits, study-wide: The study found that only 1 of 255 vaccine-induced clones from healthy vaccinees cross-reacted with common cold coronaviruses.

The rearrangement uses TRBV19 and TRBJ2-6; D is undetermined. This specimen consisted of CD4+ T cells from PBMCs cultured with HCoV-229E spike peptides, obtained before COVID-19 vaccination. The source is a human donor who received a COVID-19 vaccine. CDR3 nucleotides: TGTGCCAGTAGTATACAGCGCTCTGGGGCCAACGTCCTGACTTTC. It translates to CASSIQRSGANVLTF.